The present T cell receptor beta chain was sequenced within a study of shared clonotypes between healthy human individuals. Study at large: The study drew on two women and a few men aged 18 to 49 as donors.

About this clone: Antigen: not known.

Researchers ran the assay at a deep level. Unsorted PBMC replicate PCRs used 300 ng DNA, 25,000 to 30,000 T cell genomes. The data were produced by immunoSEQ multiplex PCR, yet TCRdb's version contains in-frame clones alone and is incomplete. Counted here are about 490,000 clones, approximately 80% occurring once; the ten biggest clones make up approximately 13%. Study-wide findings and caveats: An anticipated effect of sequencing depth on clonotype sharing among donors was recognized.

The CDR3 runs 14 residues. The V and J ends lost 1 base and 2 bases respectively, with 8 bases between them. From germline, CDR1 is SGHRS and CDR2 YFSETQ. The chain employs TRBV5-1 and TRBJ2-3; perhaps TRBD1 as D (6 bases). Sequencing was performed on PBMCs. This receptor was obtained from a woman in her forties in good health. Some clones in this sample may be carry-over from other donors' samples. CDR3 protein: CASSLTGPTDTQYF. In nucleotides, the CDR3 is TGCGCCAGCAGCTTGACAGGGCCCACAGATACGCAGTATTTT.